This T cell receptor beta chain was sequenced in a study of T cell repertoires in cytomegalovirus infection. Study context: HLA-B-restricted CMV epitopes that are well studied, plus recently identified HLA-C-restricted ones, were used by the study. Both CMV infection and a matching HLA type were indicated by public TCR beta signatures.

Findings and limits, study-wide: The ex vivo response was dominated by HLA-C-restricted CMV-specific TCR beta clonotypes. Cumulated frequencies of public TCR beta families served to identify carriers of CMV plus the relevant HLA.

Per germline, CDR1 ENHRY and CDR2 SYGVKD. The V end lost 3 bases, the J end lost 0 bases, and 6 bases lay between the germline ends. This CDR3 is built from 15 residues. TCRdb processed the reads anew with MiXCR; each CDR3 protein has one entry. This table holds hundreds of thousands of distinct CDR3 sequences, roughly 43% found once. In regard to this clonotype: The antigen is undetermined.

The chain combines TRBV10-3 with TRBJ2-6; unclear D gene. The specimen was cultured PBMCs, collected from culture after CMV antigen stimulation. This TCR was recovered from a human donor in good health (CMV status not recorded). Some clones in this sample may be carry-over from other donors' samples. Here the CDR3 DNA reads TGTGCCATCAGTGACGGTAGCTCTGGGGCCAACGTCCTGACTTTC. Encoded protein: CAISDGSSGANVLTF.